Reported below is one TCR beta chain. The antigen is unknown. This entry comes from a study of T cell repertoires in cytomegalovirus infection. Looked up from germline, CDR1 is SGHDT and CDR2 is YYEEEE. CDR3 length equals 14 residues. With 2 bases clipped from V and 10 bases from J, the junction kept 11 bases outside the gene matches. TCRdb independently ran MiXCR on the reads; one entry per CDR3 protein. The sample shows some 920,000 distinct CDR3 sequences, approximately 31% of them seen only once. Sequenced material: cultured CD8+ T cells from PBMCs, taken from culture after CMV antigen stimulation. This rearrangement joins TRBV5-6 to TRBJ1-1, with TRBD1 matching over 7 bases. The clonotype was recovered from a human donor in good health (CMV status not recorded). Some clones in this sample may be carry-over from other donors' samples. The CDR3 spells CASSFGTAMEGAFF. The CDR3 DNA reads TGTGCCAGCAGCTTTGGGACAGCCATGGAAGGAGCTTTCTTT.